The 9 T cell receptor beta chains listed next were all sequenced from one sample in a study of blood T cell repertoires in COVID-19. Using immunoSEQ multiplex PCR, the repertoire was profiled, and TCRdb retains in-frame clones only, with some absent. Of roughly 200,000 clones in the sample, about nine tenths were seen once. The specimen sequenced was peripheral blood. These receptors were taken from a man of 80 years or more with acute or convalescent COVID-19.

Turning to this clone: This sample also contains other DNA sequences that code for the same CDR3. The chain recombines TRBV18 with TRBJ2-5; a weak D match, TRBD2 (6 bases). The CDR3 runs 13 residues. Germline lookup yields CDR1 KGHSH and CDR2 LQKENI. Trimming removed 3 bases at V and 2 bases at J, with 7 bases between. This CDR3 is CASSPGLQETQYF. The DNA of the CDR3 is TGTGCCAGCTCACCGGGACTTCAAGAGACCCAGTACTTC.

The rearrangement uses TRBV4-2 and TRBJ2-1; 8 bases fit TRBD2. CDR1 and CDR2 from the germline V gene are LGHNA and YNFKEQ. The CDR3 has 16 residues. The J segment lost 8 bases and the V segment lost 0 bases, leaving 9 bases of the junction unmatched. The DNA for the CDR3 is TGTGCCAGCAGCCAAGAATGGGTCGGGGGGGTCGATGAGCAGTTCTTC. Translating gives CASSQEWVGGVDEQFF.

The chain has TRBV4-1 and TRBJ2-3; 7 positions agree with TRBD2. The V segment lost 0 bases and the J segment 3 bases; nucleotides outside the gene matches: 9. CDR3 length equals 17 residues. Germline V lookup: CDR1 MGHRA, CDR2 YSYEKL. CDR3 in amino acids: CASSQETGRAVTDTQYF. Written as DNA, the CDR3 is TGCGCCAGCAGCCAAGAGACGGGGAGGGCCGTGACAGATACGCAGTATTTT.

This clone has a single count. This chain uses TRBV19 with TRBJ2-5; 14 bases align to TRBD2. CDR3 length: 17 amino acids. With 5 bases clipped from V and 5 bases from J, the junction kept 10 bases outside the gene matches. Germline values: CDR1 LNHDA, CDR2 SQIVND (reference sequence). Written as DNA, the CDR3 is TGTGCCAGTAGTTCCCCGGGACTAGCGGGAGTAGGGGAGACCCAGTACTTC. Translation: CASSSPGLAGVGETQYF.

The chain carries TRBV16 and TRBJ2-1; the D gene is possibly TRBD2 (6 bases). Germline V gene sequence: CDR1 KGHSY, CDR2 FQNENV. The CDR3 sequence is 17 residues long. The ends were cut back, 4 bases at V and 2 bases at J, with 18 bases in the middle. The CDR3 region is CASSPLGGVRAYNEQFF. For the CDR3, the DNA is TGTGCCAGCAGCCCCCTCGGCGGGGTGAGGGCCTACAATGAGCAGTTCTTC.

In nucleotides, the CDR3 is TGCGCTGCAGTGCCCCTCAATGAGCAGTTCTTC. Amino acid sequence: CAAVPLNEQFF. The chain combines TRBV20-1 with TRBJ2-1; D gene unclear. The germline V gene has CDR1 DFQATT and CDR2 SNEGSKA (reference sequence). The CDR3 is made up of 11 amino acids.

In this sample, this clone turned up once. This chain links TRBV7-8 with TRBJ2-1; perhaps TRBD1 as D (6 bases). The CDR3 runs to 16 residues. Per the germline V gene, CDR1 is SGHVS and CDR2 is FQNEAQ. Trimming pared 3 bases from V and 2 bases from J, leaving 14 bases between. The CDR3 loop reads CASSLAGTITYNEQFF. The CDR3 DNA sequence: TGTGCCAGCAGCTTGGCCGGGACAATCACCTACAATGAGCAGTTCTTC.

The rearrangement links TRBV10-3 to TRBJ1-1; TRBD1 agrees at 8 bases. The junction had 9 bases not matched to a gene; V was cut back by 8 bases and J by 7 bases. This CDR3 region has 13 residues. The V gene's germline CDR1 is ENHRY and CDR2 SYGVKD. Here the CDR3 reads CAISHPGGLEAFF. For the CDR3, the DNA is TGTGCCATCTCCCACCCAGGGGGCCTTGAAGCTTTCTTT.

The chain links TRBV19 to TRBJ1-5; 9 bases map to TRBD1. Looked up from germline, CDR1 is LNHDA and CDR2 is SQIVND (reference sequence). This CDR3 is built from 17 residues. V was pared by 4 bases and J by 3 bases, with 10 bases of the junction left unmatched. CDR3 region: CASSTNTGTGYNQPQHF. DNA of the CDR3: TGTGCCAGTAGTACGAATACCGGGACAGGGTACAATCAGCCCCAGCATTTT.